The present TCR beta chain was sequenced within a study of T cell responses to AZD1222 COVID-19 vaccine. Study overall: Whether given at about 4 or about 12 weeks, second doses were pooled. Points from the study as a whole: Unmutated variant regions are reportedly the target of nearly half of TCRs that are spike-specific.

TCRdb keeps only in-frame clones here, not all; method: immunoSEQ multiplex PCR. Among 85,000 to 120,000 clones listed, 85% to 90% were seen once. As regards this clone: Its antigen is still unknown.

The TCR sequence derives from an adult in good health. Sequenced material: peripheral blood, taken on day 0 of AZD1222 vaccination.

The CDR3 spells CASRETDSSGAEAFF. CDR3 DNA sequence: TGTGCCAGCAGGGAGACGGACAGCTCGGGGGCTGAAGCTTTCTTT. The chain uses TRBV7-3 and TRBJ1-1; the D gene is possibly TRBD1 (6 bases). The CDR3 covers 15 residues. Germline assignment: CDR1 SGHTA and CDR2 FQGTGA. Trimming took 6 bases from V and 6 from J, leaving 20 bases between them. The full variable domain, its missing parts supplied by reference TRBV7-3 and TRBJ1-1, is GAGVSQTPSNKVTEKGKYVELRCDPISGHTALYWYRQSLGQGPEFLIYFQGTGAADDSGLPNDRFFAVRPEGSVSTLKIQRTERGDSAVYLCASRETDSSGAEAFFGQGTRLTVV.